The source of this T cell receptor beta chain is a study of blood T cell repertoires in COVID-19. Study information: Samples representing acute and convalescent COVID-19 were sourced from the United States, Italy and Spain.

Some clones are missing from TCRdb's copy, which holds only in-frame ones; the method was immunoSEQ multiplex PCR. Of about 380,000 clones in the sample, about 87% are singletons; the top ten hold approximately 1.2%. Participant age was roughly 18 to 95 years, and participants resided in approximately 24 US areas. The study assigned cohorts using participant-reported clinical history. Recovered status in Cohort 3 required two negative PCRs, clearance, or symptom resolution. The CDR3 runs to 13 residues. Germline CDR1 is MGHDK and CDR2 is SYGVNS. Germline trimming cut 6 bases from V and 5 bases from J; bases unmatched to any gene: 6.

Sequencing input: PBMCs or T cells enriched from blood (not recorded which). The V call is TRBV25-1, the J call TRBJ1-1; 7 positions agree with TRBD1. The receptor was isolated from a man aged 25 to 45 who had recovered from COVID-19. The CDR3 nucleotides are TGTGCCAGCAGACCTACAGGGGTAACTGAAGCTTTCTTT. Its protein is CASRPTGVTEAFF.